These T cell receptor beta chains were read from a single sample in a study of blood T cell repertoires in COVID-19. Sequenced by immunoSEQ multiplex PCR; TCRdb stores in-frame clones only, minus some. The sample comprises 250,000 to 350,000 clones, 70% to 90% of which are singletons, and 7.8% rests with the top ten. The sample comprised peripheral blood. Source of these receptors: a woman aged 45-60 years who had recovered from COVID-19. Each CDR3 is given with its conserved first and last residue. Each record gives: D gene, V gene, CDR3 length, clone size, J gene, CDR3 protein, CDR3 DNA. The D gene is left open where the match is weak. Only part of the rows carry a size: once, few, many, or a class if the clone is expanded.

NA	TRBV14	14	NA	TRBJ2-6	CASSEISGANVLTF	TGTGCCAGCAGCGAGATCTCTGGGGCCAACGTCCTGACTTTC
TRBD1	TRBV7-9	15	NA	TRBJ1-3	CASSFTTGYGNTIYF	TGTGCCAGCAGCTTCACGACAGGGTACGGAAACACCATATATTTT
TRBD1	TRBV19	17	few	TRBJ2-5	CASSSTGFRLGQETQYF	TGTGCCAGTAGTTCGACAGGGTTCAGGTTGGGCCAAGAGACCCAGTACTTC
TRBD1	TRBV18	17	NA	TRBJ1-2	CASSPYRTGLSNYGYTF	TGTGCCAGCTCACCTTATCGGACAGGACTCTCTAACTATGGCTACACCTTC
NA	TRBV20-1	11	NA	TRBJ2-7	CSEQGTYEQYF	TGCAGTGAACAGGGTACCTACGAGCAGTACTTC
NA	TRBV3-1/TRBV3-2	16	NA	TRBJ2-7	CASSQPSRGRSYEQYF	TGTGCCAGCAGCCAACCCTCAAGGGGGAGATCCTACGAGCAGTACTTC
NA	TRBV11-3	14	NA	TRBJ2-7	CASSLGFGGYEQYF	TGTGCCAGCAGCTTAGGTTTCGGGGGTTACGAGCAGTACTTC
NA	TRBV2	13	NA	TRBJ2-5	CASSALGVETQYF	TGTGCCAGCAGTGCGCTCGGTGTTGAGACCCAGTACTTC
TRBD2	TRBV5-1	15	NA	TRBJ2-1	CASSGGAGAANEQFF	TGCGCCAGCAGCGGTGGGGCGGGAGCCGCTAATGAGCAGTTCTTC
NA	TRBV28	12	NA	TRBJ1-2	CASSYMSGGYTF	TGTGCCAGCAGTTACATGTCGGGTGGCTACACCTTC
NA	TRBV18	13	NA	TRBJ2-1	CASSPNYYNEQFF	TGTGCCAGCTCACCGAACTACTACAATGAGCAGTTCTTC
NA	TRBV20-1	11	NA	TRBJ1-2	CSATGVYGYTF	TGCAGTGCTACGGGGGTCTATGGCTACACCTTC